This entry lists 15 T cell receptor beta chains sequenced from one sample in a study of neurological immune-mediated disorders. Time point noted: longitudinal time-point 1 (baseline). Each CDR3 protein is one row after TCRdb ran MiXCR on the 5' RACE reads. There are roughly 61,000 distinct CDR3 sequences in the sample; around 11% occur only once, and 6.5% to 8% lies in the top ten. The specimen was PBMCs. These TCRs come from a male donor with HTLV-1-associated myelopathy (HAM/TSP).

This rearrangement joins TRBV2 to TRBJ1-6; D is uncertain. Trimming took off 2 bases at V and 16 bases at J, with 9 bases between the two ends. The CDR3 covers 11 residues. The germline V gene has CDR1 SNHLY and CDR2 FYNNEI. The CDR3 protein is CASSETVLLHF. CDR3 DNA sequence: TGTGCCAGCAGTGAAACAGTCTTACTCCACTTT.

In this sample, this clonotype turned up many times. CDR3 nucleotide sequence: TGTGCCAGCAGCTTGGAAAGGCTAGCGGGGGGTAATGAGCAGTTCTTC. It specifies CASSLERLAGGNEQFF. The chain has TRBV5-6 and TRBJ2-1, with TRBD2 matching over 11 bases. The germline V gene encodes CDR1 SGHDT and CDR2 YYEEEE. The trim removed 0 bases at V and 7 bases at J, leaving 6 bases unmatched. The CDR3 is 16 residues long. The full variable domain, in which reference TRBV5-6 and TRBJ2-1 provide the parts outside the CDR3, is DAGVTQSPTHLIKTRGQQVTLRCSPKSGHDTVSWYQQALGQGPQFIFQYYEEEERQRGNFPDRFSGHQFPNYSSELNVNALLLGDSALYLCASSLERLAGGNEQFFGPGTRLTVL.

This clonotype was observed at least ten times. The chain couples TRBV12-3 or TRBV12-4 to TRBJ1-6; D may be TRBD1 (5 bases). V was trimmed by 3 bases and J by 9 bases, leaving 9 bases between them. The CDR3 has 13 amino acids. CDR3 coding DNA: TGTGCCAGCAGTTTGGGAGGGACTTCACCCCTCCACTTT. Translating gives CASSLGGTSPLHF.

The sample holds many counts of this clonotype. This chain uses TRBV20-1 with TRBJ2-3; 7 positions match TRBD2. This CDR3 contains 15 residues. V lost 3 bases, J lost 2 bases, and 8 bases stayed unmatched. Germline CDR1 is DFQATT and CDR2 is SNEGSKA (reference sequence). The CDR3 DNA reads TGCAGTGCTAGCGCGCCGGGACTAAACACAGATACGCAGTATTTT. It specifies CSASAPGLNTDTQYF.

This clonotype was seen repeatedly, ten times or more. This chain links TRBV15 with TRBJ2-5; the D gene is possibly TRBD1 (5 bases). From germline, CDR1 is LNHNV and CDR2 YYDKDF (reference sequence). V was trimmed by 1 base and J by 5 bases, leaving 17 bases between them. There are 16 residues in the CDR3. CDR3 DNA: TGTGCCACCAGCAGAGGAAAGGGGCAGCGTGGGGAGACCCAGTACTTC. Residues: CATSRGKGQRGETQYF.

This clonotype has ten or more counts. This rearrangement joins TRBV10-3 to TRBJ2-2, with a tentative D call TRBD1 (6 bases). CDR3 length: 14 residues. Germline lookup yields CDR1 ENHRY and CDR2 SYGVKD. Trimming took off 2 bases at V and 3 bases at J, with 7 bases between the two ends. The CDR3 nucleotides are TGTGCCATCAGTGAGGGACAGTACACCGGGGAGCTGTTTTTT. Protein product: CAISEGQYTGELFF.

This clonotype came up many times. This sequence joins TRBV20-1 and TRBJ2-3, with TRBD2 identical over 7 bases. V lost 3 bases and J lost 5; bases outside the gene matches: 5. Germline values: CDR1 DFQATT, CDR2 SNEGSKA (reference sequence). CDR3 length equals 13 residues. This CDR3 reads CSASMGGRDTQYF. The CDR3 DNA reads as TGCAGTGCTAGCATGGGGGGGAGAGATACGCAGTATTTT.

In this sample, this clonotype turned up many times. The chain joins TRBV12-3 or TRBV12-4 to TRBJ2-1; TRBD2 agrees at 11 bases. The CDR3 length is 15 residues. The ends lost 5 bases at V and 6 bases at J; junction bases unmatched: 6. This chain's CDR3 is CASSLGLAAFNEQFF. Written as DNA, the CDR3 is TGTGCCAGCAGTCTGGGACTAGCGGCGTTCAATGAGCAGTTCTTC.

This clonotype was seen many times. The chain couples TRBV12-3 or TRBV12-4 to TRBJ2-7; D not certain. Trimming shortened V by 6 bases and J by 2 bases, and 8 bases separated the two germline ends. This CDR3 spans 12 amino acids. CDR3 bases: TGTGCCAGCAGCTCCGGCACCTACGAGCAGTACTTC. It codes for CASSSGTYEQYF.

This clonotype was seen ten or more times. The chain couples TRBV5-1 to TRBJ1-1; 7 bases fit TRBD1. Germline CDR1 and CDR2: SGHRS and YFSETQ. With 0 bases clipped from V and 1 base from J, the junction kept 3 bases outside the gene matches. CDR3 length: 15 amino acids. CDR3 in DNA: TGCGCCAGCAGCTTGGACAGGGGAAGGAACACTGAAGCTTTCTTT. Protein: CASSLDRGRNTEAFF.

This clonotype was seen repeatedly, ten times or more. At one of its ends the junction is not consistent with the germline gene, which may arise from a read error. CDR3 DNA: TGTGCCAGCAGAGAAGGGGGCGGCGAAACTGAAGCTTTCTTT. This sequence encodes CASREGGGETEAFF. The V call is TRBV2, the J call TRBJ1-1, with 7 nucleotides matching TRBD1. Germline values: CDR1 SNHLY, CDR2 FYNNEI. The length of the CDR3 is 14 residues. The full variable domain, in which reference TRBV2 and TRBJ1-1 provide the parts outside the CDR3, is EPEVTQTPSHQVTQMGQEVILRCVPISNHLYFYWYRQILGQKVEFLVSFYNNEISEKSEIFDDQFSVERPDGSNFTLKIRSTKLEDSAMYFCASREGGGETEAFFGQGTRLTVV.

In this sample, this clonotype turned up many times. This chain uses TRBV29-1 with TRBJ1-1; 7 nucleotides agree with TRBD1. This CDR3 region has 14 residues. The V and J ends lost 7 bases and 5 bases, in that order; junction bases with no gene match: 13. Germline CDR1 SQVTM, CDR2 ANQGSEA. The CDR3 region has the DNA TGCAGCGCCGGAGGGGAGACAGGGAGGACTGAAGCTTTCTTT. It encodes CSAGGETGRTEAFF.

This clonotype has ten or more counts. CDR3 in DNA: TGTGCCAGCAGCCCGATCCCGGGGACTGGAAACACCATATATTTT. As protein: CASSPIPGTGNTIYF. The rearrangement uses TRBV7-9 and TRBJ1-3; D remains unclear. The CDR3 is 15 amino acids. Trimming pared 5 bases from V and 2 bases from J, leaving 13 bases between. The germline V gene encodes CDR1 SEHNR and CDR2 FQNEAQ (reference sequence).

Remarks on this clonotype: This may come from a read error, since a much larger clone is one base off. The chain is built from TRBV7-8 and TRBJ2-3; D is perhaps TRBD2 (7 bases). The CDR3 contains 17 residues. The germline CDR1 and CDR2 sequences are SGHVS and FQNEAQ. The V and J ends lost 5 bases and 2 bases respectively, with 20 bases between them. CDR3 loop: CASSLGTAGAVTDTQYF. The DNA of the CDR3 is TGTGCCAGCAGCCTCGGGACGGCGGGGGCGGTCACAGATACGCAGTATTTT.

This clonotype was seen only a few times. This chain joins TRBV7-9 and TRBJ1-4; D possibly corresponds to TRBD1 (6 bases). The germline V gene has CDR1 SEHNR and CDR2 FQNEAQ (reference sequence). CDR3 size: 16 residues. Deletions cut 0 bases from V and 5 bases from J, with 13 bases between. The CDR3 region is CASSLARGAGNEKLFF. The DNA of the CDR3 is TGTGCCAGCAGCTTAGCCCGGGGGGCAGGGAATGAAAAACTGTTTTTT. Complete variable domain (other parts from reference TRBV7-9 and TRBJ1-4): DTGVSQNPRHKITKRGQNVTFRCDPISEHNRLYWYRQTLGQGPEFLTYFQNEAQLEKSRLLSDRFSAERPKGSFSTLEIQRTEQGDSAMYLCASSLARGAGNEKLFFGSGTQLSVL.